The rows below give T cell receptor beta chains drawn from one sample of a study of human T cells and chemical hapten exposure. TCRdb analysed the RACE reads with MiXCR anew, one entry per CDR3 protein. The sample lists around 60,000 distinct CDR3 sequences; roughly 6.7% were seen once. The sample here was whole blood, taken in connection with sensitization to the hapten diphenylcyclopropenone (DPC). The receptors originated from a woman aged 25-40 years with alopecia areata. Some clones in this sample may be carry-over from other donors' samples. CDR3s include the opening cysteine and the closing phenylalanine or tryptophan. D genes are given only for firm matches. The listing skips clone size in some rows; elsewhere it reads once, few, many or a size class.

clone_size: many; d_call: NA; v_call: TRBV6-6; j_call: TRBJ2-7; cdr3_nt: TGTGCCGGTGGAATTAGTACGGAGCAGTACTTC; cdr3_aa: CAGGISTEQYF
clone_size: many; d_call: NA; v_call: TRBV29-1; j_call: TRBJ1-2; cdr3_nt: TGCAGCGCAGCTTGGGAGTCGGATGGCTACACCTTC; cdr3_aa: CSAAWESDGYTF
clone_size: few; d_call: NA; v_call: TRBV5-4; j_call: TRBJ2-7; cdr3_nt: TGTGCCAGCAGCTTGGAGGGGGAGCAGTACTTC; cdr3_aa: CASSLEGEQYF
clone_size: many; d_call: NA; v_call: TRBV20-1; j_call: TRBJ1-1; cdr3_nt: TGCAGTGCTCGTGGGGCAACTAACACTGAAGCTTTCTTT; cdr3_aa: CSARGATNTEAFF
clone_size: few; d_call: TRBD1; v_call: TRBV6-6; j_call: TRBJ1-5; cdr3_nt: TGTGCCAGCAGTTACGGCGGTGGGACAGCCCAGCCCCAGCATTTT; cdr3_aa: CASSYGGGTAQPQHF
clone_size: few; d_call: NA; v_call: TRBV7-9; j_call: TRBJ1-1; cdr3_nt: TGTGCCAGCAGCTTCCCCACTGAAGCTTTCTTT; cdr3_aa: CASSFPTEAFF
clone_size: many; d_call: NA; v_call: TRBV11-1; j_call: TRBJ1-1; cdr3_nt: TGTGCCAGCAGCTTAGGCCAGACCATGAACACTGAAGCTTTCTTT; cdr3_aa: CASSLGQTMNTEAFF
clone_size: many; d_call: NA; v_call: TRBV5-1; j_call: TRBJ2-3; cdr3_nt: TGCGCCAGCAGCTTGGTTCCCACAGATACGCAGTATTTT; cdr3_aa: CASSLVPTDTQYF
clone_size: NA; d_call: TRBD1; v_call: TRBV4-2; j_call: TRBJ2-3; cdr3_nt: TGTGCCAGCAGCCAAAACCACAGGGGGCGAGGTTTCCCAGATACGCAGTATTTT; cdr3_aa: CASSQNHRGRGFPDTQYF
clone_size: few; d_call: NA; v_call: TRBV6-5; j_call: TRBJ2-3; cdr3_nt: TGTGCCAGCCGACCCGGGGACCCAAAAACTAATACGCAGTATTTT; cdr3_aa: CASRPGDPKTNTQYF
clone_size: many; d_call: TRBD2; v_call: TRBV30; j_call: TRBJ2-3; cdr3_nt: TGTGCCTGGGGGGGGCTTGTAAGCGGGGGCATCGCAGATACGCAGTATTTT; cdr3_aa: CAWGGLVSGGIADTQYF
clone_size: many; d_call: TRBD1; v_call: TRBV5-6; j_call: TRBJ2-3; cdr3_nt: TGTGCCAGCAGCTTGAAAGGGGGCGCACCAGATACGCAGTATTTT; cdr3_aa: CASSLKGGAPDTQYF
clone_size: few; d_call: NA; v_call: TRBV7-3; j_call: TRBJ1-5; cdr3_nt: TGTGCCAGCAGCTTAACTAGGGGGGGGGGCAATCAGCCCCAGCATTTT; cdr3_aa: CASSLTRGGGNQPQHF
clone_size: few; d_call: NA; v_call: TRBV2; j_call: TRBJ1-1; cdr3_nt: TGTGCCAGCAGTGAAGCGCTCAAGAACACTGAAGCTTTCTTT; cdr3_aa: CASSEALKNTEAFF
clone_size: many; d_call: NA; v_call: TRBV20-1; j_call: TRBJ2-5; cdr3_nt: TGCAGTGCTAGGTCTGGGGGGCGGACAGAGACCCAGTACTTC; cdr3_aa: CSARSGGRTETQYF
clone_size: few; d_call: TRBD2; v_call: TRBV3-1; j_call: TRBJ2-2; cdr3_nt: TGTGCCAGCAGCCAATCCCGACCGGGACTAGCGGGGGGGATGCCGGGCGGGGAGCTGTTTTTT; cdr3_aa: CASSQSRPGLAGGMPGGELFF
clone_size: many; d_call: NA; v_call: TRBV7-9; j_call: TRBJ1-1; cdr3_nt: TGTGCCAGCAGCTCCCGACCAGGACCTACTAGTGTAAACACTGAAGCTTTCTTT; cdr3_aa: CASSSRPGPTSVNTEAFF
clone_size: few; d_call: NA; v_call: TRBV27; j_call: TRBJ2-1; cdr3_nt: TGTGCCAGCAGTCCCTCCCCGGGATCCTACAATGAGCAGTTCTTC; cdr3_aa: CASSPSPGSYNEQFF
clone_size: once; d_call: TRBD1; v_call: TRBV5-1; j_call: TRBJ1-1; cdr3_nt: TGCGCCAGCAGCTTGGGGGCAGGGGGTTACTTGAACACTGAAGCTTTCTTT; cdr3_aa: CASSLGAGGYLNTEAFF
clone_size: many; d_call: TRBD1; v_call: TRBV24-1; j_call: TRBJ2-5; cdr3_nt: TGTGCCACCAGTGGAACAGGGGACACAGAGACCCAGTACTTC; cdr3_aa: CATSGTGDTETQYF
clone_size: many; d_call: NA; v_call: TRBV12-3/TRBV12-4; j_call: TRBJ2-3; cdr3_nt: TGTGCCAGCAAACAGGGACCATCCACAGATACGCAGTATTTT; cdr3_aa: CASKQGPSTDTQYF
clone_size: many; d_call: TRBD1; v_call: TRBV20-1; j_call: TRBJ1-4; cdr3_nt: TGCAGTGCTAGCTCAGGGGGCGTCGTCACTAATGAAAAACTGTTTTTT; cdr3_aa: CSASSGGVVTNEKLFF
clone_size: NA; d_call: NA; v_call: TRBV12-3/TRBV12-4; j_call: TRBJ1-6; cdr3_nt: TGTGCCAGCAAATTACAAAGGGATTCACCCCTCCACTTT; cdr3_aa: CASKLQRDSPLHF